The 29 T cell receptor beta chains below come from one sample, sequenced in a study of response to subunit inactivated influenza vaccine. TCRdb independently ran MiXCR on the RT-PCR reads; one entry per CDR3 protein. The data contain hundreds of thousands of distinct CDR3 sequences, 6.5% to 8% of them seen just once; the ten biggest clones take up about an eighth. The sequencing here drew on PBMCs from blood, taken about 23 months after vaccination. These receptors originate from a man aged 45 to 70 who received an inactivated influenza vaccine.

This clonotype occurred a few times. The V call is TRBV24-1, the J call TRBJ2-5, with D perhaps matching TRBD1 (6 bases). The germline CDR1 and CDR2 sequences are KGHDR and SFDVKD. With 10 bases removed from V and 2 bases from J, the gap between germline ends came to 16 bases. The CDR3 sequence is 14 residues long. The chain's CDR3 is CATSLGTKQETQYF. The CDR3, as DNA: TGTGCCACAAGTCTAGGGACAAAGCAAGAGACCCAGTACTTC.

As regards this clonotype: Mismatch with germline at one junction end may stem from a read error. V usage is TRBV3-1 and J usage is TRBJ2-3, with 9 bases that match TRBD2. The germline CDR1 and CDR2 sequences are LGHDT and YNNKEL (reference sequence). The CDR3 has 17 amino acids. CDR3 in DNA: TGTGCCAGCTGCCAAGGTACGAGCGGGGGGTCCGGAGATACGCAGTATTTT. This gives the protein CASCQGTSGGSGDTQYF.

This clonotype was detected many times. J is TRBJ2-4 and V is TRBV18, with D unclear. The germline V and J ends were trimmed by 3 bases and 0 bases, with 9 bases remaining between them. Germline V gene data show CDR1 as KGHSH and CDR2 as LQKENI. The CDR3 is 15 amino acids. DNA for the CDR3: TGTGCCAGCTCACCCGATAGTGTAGCCAAAAACATTCAGTACTTC. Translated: CASSPDSVAKNIQYF.

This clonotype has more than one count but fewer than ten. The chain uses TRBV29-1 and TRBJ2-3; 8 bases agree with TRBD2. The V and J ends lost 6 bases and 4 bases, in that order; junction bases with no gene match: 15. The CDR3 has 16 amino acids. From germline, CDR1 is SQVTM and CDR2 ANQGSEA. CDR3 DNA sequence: TGCAGCGTGGCGGGGGGATCATCATTAAAGGCAGATACGCAGTATTTT. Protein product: CSVAGGSSLKADTQYF.

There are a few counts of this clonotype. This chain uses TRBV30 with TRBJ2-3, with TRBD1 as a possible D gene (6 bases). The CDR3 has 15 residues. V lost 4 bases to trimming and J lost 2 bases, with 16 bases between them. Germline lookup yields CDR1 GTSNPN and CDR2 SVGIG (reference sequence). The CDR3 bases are TGTGCCTGGAAATTTCAGGGGACAACCACAGATACGCAGTATTTT. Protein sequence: CAWKFQGTTTDTQYF.

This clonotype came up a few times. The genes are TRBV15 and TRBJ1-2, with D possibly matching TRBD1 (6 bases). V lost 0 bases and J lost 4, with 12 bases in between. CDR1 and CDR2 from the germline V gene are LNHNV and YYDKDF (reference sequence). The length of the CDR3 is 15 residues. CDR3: CATSRDVGGAYGYTF. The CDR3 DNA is TGTGCCACCAGCAGAGATGTCGGGGGCGCCTATGGCTACACCTTC.

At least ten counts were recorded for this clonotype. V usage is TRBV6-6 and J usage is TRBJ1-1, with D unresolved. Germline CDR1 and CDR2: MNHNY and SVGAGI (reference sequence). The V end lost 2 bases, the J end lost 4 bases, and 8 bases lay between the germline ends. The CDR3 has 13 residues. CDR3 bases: TGTGCCAGCAGTTACAAGGGATTCACTGAAGCTTTCTTT. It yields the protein CASSYKGFTEAFF.

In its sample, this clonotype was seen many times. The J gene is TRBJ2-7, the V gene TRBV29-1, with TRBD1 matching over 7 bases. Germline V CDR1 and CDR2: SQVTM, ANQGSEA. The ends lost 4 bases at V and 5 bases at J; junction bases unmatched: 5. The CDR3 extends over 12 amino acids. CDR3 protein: CSVVGTVHEQYF. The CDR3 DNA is TGCAGCGTTGTCGGGACAGTCCACGAGCAGTACTTC.

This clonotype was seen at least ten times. The CDR3 sequence: CATSASGAEETQYF. The CDR3 DNA is TGTGCCACCAGTGCCTCCGGGGCAGAAGAGACCCAGTACTTC. This chain connects TRBV24-1 to TRBJ2-5; D tentatively fits TRBD1 or TRBD2 (5 bases each). V lost 5 bases to trimming and J lost 3 bases, with 12 bases between them. The CDR3 has 14 amino acids. Germline V gene sequence: CDR1 KGHDR, CDR2 SFDVKD.

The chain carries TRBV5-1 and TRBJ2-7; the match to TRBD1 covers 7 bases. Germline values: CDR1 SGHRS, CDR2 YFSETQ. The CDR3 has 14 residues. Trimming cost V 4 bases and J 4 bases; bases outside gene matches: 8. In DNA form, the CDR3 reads TGCGCCAGCAGCGTGGCCGGGACAGAATACGAGCAGTACTTC. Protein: CASSVAGTEYEQYF. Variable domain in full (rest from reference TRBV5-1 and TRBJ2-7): KAGVTQTPRYLIKTRGQQVTLSCSPISGHRSVSWYQQTPGQGLQFLFEYFSETQRNKGNFPGRFSGRQFSNSRSEMNVSTLELGDSALYLCASSVAGTEYEQYFGPGTRLTVT.

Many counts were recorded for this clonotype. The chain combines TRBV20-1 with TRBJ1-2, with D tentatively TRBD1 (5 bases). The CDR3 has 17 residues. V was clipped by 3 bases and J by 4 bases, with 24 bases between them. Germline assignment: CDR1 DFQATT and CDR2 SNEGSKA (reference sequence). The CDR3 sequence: CSARLEKTAKNLYGYTF. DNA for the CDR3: TGCAGTGCTAGGCTTGAAAAGACAGCGAAAAACCTCTATGGCTACACCTTC.

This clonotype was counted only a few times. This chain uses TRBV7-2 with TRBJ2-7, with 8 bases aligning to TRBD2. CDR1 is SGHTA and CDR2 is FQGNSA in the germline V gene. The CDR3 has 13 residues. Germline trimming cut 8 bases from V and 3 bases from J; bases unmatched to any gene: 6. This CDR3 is CASRIGGDYEQYF. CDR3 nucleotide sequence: TGTGCCAGCCGTATCGGGGGGGACTACGAGCAGTACTTC.

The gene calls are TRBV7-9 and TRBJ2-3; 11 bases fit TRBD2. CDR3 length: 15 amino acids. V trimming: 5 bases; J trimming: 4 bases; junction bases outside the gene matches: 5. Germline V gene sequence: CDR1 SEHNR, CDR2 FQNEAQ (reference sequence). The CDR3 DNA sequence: TGTGCCAGCAGCATAACTAGCGGGAGACCAGATACGCAGTATTTT. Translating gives CASSITSGRPDTQYF.

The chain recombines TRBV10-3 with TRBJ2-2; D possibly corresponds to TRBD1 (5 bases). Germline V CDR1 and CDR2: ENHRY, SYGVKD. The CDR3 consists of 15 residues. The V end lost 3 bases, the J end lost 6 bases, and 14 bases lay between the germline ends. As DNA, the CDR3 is TGTGCCATCAGTGAAGGGGTAAAGGTGCCCGGGGAGCTGTTTTTT. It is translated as CAISEGVKVPGELFF.

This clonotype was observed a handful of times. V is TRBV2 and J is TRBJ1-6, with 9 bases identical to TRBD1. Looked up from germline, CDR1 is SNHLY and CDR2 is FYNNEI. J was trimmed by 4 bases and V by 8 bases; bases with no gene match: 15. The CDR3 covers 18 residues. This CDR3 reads CASGRDRDLRVYNSPLHF. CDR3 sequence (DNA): TGTGCCAGCGGCCGGGACAGGGACCTTCGGGTTTATAATTCACCCCTCCACTTT.

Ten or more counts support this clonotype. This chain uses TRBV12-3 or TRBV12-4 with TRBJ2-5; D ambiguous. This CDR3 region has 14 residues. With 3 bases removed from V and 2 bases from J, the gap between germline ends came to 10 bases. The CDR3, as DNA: TGTGCCAGCAGTTTTTCAGGCCTGCAAGAGACCCAGTACTTC. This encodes CASSFSGLQETQYF.

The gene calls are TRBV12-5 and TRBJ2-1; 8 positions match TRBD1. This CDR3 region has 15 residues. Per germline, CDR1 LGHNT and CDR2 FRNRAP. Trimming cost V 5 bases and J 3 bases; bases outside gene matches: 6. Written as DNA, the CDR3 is TGTGCTAGTGGTCCCAGGACAGGGAGCTACAATGAGCAGTTCTTC. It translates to CASGPRTGSYNEQFF.

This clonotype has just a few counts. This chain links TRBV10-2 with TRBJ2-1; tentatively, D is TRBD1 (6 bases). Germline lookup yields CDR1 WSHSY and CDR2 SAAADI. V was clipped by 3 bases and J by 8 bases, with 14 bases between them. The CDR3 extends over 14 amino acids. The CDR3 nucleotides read TGCGCCAGCAGTGATTGGGCCAGGGGTCATGAGCAGTTCTTC. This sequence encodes CASSDWARGHEQFF.

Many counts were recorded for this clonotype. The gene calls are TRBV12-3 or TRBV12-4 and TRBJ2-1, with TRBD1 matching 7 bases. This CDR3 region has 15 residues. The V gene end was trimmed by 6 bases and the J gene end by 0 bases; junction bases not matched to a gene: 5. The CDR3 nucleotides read TGTGCCAGCAGGAAGACAGGGCTCTCCTACAATGAGCAGTTCTTC. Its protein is CASRKTGLSYNEQFF.

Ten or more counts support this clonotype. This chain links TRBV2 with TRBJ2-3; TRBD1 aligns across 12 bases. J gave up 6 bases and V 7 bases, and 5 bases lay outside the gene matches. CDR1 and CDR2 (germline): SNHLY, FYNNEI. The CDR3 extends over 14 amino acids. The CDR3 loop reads CASKGQGAGDTQYF. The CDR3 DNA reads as TGTGCCAGCAAGGGACAGGGGGCTGGTGATACGCAGTATTTT. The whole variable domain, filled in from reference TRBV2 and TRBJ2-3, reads EPEVTQTPSHQVTQMGQEVILRCVPISNHLYFYWYRQILGQKVEFLVSFYNNEISEKSEIFDDQFSVERPDGSNFTLKIRSTKLEDSAMYFCASKGQGAGDTQYFGPGTRLTVL.

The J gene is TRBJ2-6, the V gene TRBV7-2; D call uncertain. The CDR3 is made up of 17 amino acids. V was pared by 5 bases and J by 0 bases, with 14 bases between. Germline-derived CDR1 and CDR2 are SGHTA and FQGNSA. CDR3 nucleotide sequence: TGTGCCAGCAGCGTAGGAAGTTTTCTCTCTGGGGCCAACGTCCTGACTTTC. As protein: CASSVGSFLSGANVLTF.

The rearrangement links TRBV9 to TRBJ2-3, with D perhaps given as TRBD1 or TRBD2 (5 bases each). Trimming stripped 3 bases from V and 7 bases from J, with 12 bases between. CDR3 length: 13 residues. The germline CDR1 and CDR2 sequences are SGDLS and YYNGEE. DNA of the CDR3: TGTGCCAGCAGCGCCCCCGGGACGTATACGCAGTATTTT. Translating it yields CASSAPGTYTQYF. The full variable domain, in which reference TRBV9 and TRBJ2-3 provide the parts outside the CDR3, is DSGVTQTPKHLITATGQRVTLRCSPRSGDLSVYWYQQSLDQGLQFLIQYYNGEERAKGNILERFSAQQFPDLHSELNLSSLELGDSALYFCASSAPGTYTQYFGPGTRLTVL.

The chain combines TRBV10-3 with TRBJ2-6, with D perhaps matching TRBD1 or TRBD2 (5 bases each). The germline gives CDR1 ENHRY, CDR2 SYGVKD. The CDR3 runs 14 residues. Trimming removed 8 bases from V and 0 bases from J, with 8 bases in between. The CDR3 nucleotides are TGTGCCATCCGAGGGGACTCTGGGGCCAACGTCCTGACTTTC. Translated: CAIRGDSGANVLTF.

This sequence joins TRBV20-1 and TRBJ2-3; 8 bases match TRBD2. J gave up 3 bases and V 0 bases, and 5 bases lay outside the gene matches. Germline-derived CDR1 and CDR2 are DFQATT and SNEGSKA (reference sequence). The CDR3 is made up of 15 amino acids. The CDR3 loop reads CSARDSGRATDTQYF. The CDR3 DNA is TGCAGTGCTAGAGATTCCGGGAGGGCGACAGATACGCAGTATTTT.

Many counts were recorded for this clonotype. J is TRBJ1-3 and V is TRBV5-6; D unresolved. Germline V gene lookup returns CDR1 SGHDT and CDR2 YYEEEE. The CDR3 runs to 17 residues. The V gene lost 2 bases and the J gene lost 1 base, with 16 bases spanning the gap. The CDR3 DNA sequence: TGTGCCAGCAGCTTACCCCGGTCAGCGAGTTCTGGAAACACCATATATTTT. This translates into CASSLPRSASSGNTIYF. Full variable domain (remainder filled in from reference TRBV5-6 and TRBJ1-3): DAGVTQSPTHLIKTRGQQVTLRCSPKSGHDTVSWYQQALGQGPQFIFQYYEEEERQRGNFPDRFSGHQFPNYSSELNVNALLLGDSALYLCASSLPRSASSGNTIYFGEGSWLTVV.

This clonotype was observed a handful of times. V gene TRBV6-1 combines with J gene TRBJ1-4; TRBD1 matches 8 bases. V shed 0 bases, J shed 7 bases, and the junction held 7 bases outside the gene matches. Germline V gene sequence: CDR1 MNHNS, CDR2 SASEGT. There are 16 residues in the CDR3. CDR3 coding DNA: TGTGCCAGCAGTGAAGCTAAGCAGGGGGCCGGTGAAAAACTGTTTTTT. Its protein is CASSEAKQGAGEKLFF.

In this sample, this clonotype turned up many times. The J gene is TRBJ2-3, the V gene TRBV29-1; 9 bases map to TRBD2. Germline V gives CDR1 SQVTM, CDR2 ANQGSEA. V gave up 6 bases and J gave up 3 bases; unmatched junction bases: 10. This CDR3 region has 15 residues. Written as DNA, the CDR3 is TGCAGCGTACGCGGGACTAGCACAAGGACAGATACGCAGTATTTT. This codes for CSVRGTSTRTDTQYF.

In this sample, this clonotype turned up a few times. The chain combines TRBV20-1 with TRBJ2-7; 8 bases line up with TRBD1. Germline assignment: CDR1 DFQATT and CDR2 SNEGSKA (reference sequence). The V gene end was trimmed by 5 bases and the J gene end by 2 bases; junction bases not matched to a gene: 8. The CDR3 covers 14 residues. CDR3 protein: CSAPYRGIAYEQYF. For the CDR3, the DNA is TGCAGTGCTCCTTACAGGGGGATCGCCTACGAGCAGTACTTC.

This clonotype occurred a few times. The CDR3 here is CASRTGGVQPQHF. For the CDR3, the DNA is TGTGCCAGTAGGACCGGGGGGGTTCAGCCCCAGCATTTT. The chain links TRBV19 to TRBJ1-5, with D perhaps TRBD1 (5 bases). The V and J ends lost 6 bases and 6 bases respectively, with 12 bases between them. This CDR3 region has 13 residues. Germline CDR1 LNHDA, CDR2 SQIVND (reference sequence).